Listed here is a single T cell receptor (beta chain). Its antigen is unknown. CDR1 is PRHDT, CDR2 FYEKMQ, per germline (reference sequence). This CDR3 spans 15 amino acids. Trimming removed 5 bases from V and 7 bases from J, with 18 bases in between. This sample's treatment: around 19 received Ad26.COV2.S at low or high dose, single or two shots; roughly 5 received placebo; per-sample allocation not given. After the first vaccine or placebo injection, samples were drawn on day 63. Aged 18-55 years, donor was enrolled in Boston in about 2020. The repertoire was sequenced with immunoSEQ multiplex PCR; TCRdb's copy has only in-frame clones and lacks some. The sample has fewer than 600,000 clones, 70% to 90% seen once. This sample was taken from a study of Ad26.COV2.S vaccination and SARS-CoV-2 variants. Overall study results and limits: Using TCR breadth and depth analyses may have led to underestimated total T cell responses. Spike-specific TCR breadth was greater in vaccine than placebo recipients. People who got the vaccine or the placebo had similar non-spike TCR breadth.

The source material was peripheral blood, sampled in a trial of Ad26.COV2.S vaccine versus placebo. This chain joins TRBV13 and TRBJ2-1; possibly TRBD1 for D (6 bases). The receptor's source is a person between 18 and 65 years old who received the Ad26.COV2.S COVID-19 vaccine or a placebo. This chain's CDR3 is CASSPRQDFNNEQFF. The CDR3 region has the DNA TGTGCCAGCAGCCCAAGACAGGACTTTAATAATGAGCAGTTCTTC.